Reported below is one T cell receptor beta chain. This clonotype showed up just a few times. This clone's antigen is unknown. Base qualities are missing; no much larger clone stands one base away. cDNA synthesis used template-switch 5'RACE with a primer carrying a 10-nucleotide random unique molecular identifier tagging each TCR transcript. Every sequencing run covered 15-18 subjects and yielded more than 170 million TCR-beta sequences. Total RNA was extracted with the RNeasy kit. Using the KAPA Real-time Library Amplification kit, TCR-beta VDJ regions were amplified with primers for the TCR constant region and the 5'RACE anchor. Sample indexes and Illumina adaptors were added in a first PCR, after which library yield was increased in a second PCR. After Ampure bead purification, the TCR product of roughly 650 bp was size-selected on a 2% E-gel SizeSelection system. Library quality was checked on a Bioanalyzer, concentration was measured with Qubit, and libraries were quantified with the Kapa Library Quantification kit before pooling. An Illumina HiSeq 2500 sequenced the libraries paired-end 2 x 150 bp. To increase sequence diversity, roughly 24-32% phiX was spiked into each library pool. For the original study's pipeline: Quality-filtered reads were processed with the UMI-based MiGEC pipeline, and over 90% of raw TCR sequences were removed by the MiGEC pipeline during error correction. VDJ genes were aligned to IMGT germline references, and each clonotype was defined by a unique CDR3 amino acid sequence together with V-J genes. Clonal expansion, Shannon diversity and CDR3 relatedness were evaluated with VDJtools (CalcPairwiseDistances, ClusterSamples), while phylogenetic trees were built in CLCbio workbench. Using coefficient-of-variation modelling across technical triplicates, the study counted a clone as expanded if it had at least 8 unique UMIs. The public reads were reanalyzed by TCRdb: fastp trimming at Q25, MiXCR alignment, in-frame beta chains only. Merged by CDR3 protein, the rows form single entries marked with the most common genes and DNA. V and J calls and clone size were set by TCRdb, not the authors. This sample is represented by under 130,000 distinct CDR3 sequences; about 10% of them were singletons. Approximately 3.4% of the sample is held by the ten biggest clonotypes.

In light of the paper, this sample's time point label describes: longitudinal time-point 3. For the unsorted PBMC libraries, 2 million PBMCs were stored in RNAlater at -80 degrees C until RNA extraction and were used to generate the libraries. Peripheral blood was subjected to Ficoll-Hypaque density gradient centrifugation to isolate PBMCs, which were then cryopreserved in liquid nitrogen. The data were taken from a study of neurological immune-mediated disorders (dated by TCRdb to between 2019 and 2020). With respect to the entire study: The study compared peripheral blood TCR-beta repertoires of HTLV-I-associated myelopathy (HAM/TSP) patients, multiple sclerosis patients and healthy controls using UMI-based sequencing. The cohort included about 70 subjects: some 14 with HAM/TSP, some 34 with multiple sclerosis, and some 20 healthy controls. Longitudinal HAM/TSP and healthy donors had 3 time-points each (roughly 3-40 month intervals). The roughly 100 TCR-beta libraries included longitudinal samples, technical triplicates and paired sorted CD4+ and CD8+ T-cell subsets alongside PBMC samples.

Points the paper makes about the study in general: Expanded clones from different subjects shared no identical CDR3 amino acid sequences, which suggests that TCR-beta repertoires were private in all groups. TCR clonal expansion was greatest in HAM/TSP patients and smallest in MS patients, who ranked below even healthy controls.

V and J are truncated by 5 bases and 0 bases respectively, leaving an intervening sequence of 12 bases. The germline V gene sets CDR1 to SGHDN and CDR2 to FVKESK. Taken from cysteine to phenylalanine, the CDR3 has 15 residues. The only DNA kept is the CDR3, 45 bases in frame from the first base. Rearrangement joined TRBV14 to TRBJ2-3; no confident D gene assignment can be made. The TCR sequence derives from a female donor with HTLV-1-associated myelopathy (HAM/TSP). The sample consisted of PBMCs. The DNA is as follows: TGTGCCAGCAGCGAGGCAATTTCTAGCACAGATACGCAGTATTTT. This encodes CASSEAISSTDTQYF. Reference TRBV14 and TRBJ2-3 proteins supply the regions before and after the CDR3; the full variable domain is: EAGVTQFPSHSVIEKGQTVTLRCDPISGHDNLYWYRRVMGKEIKFLLHFVKESKQDESGMPNNRFLAERTGGTYSTLKVQPAELEDSGVYFCASSEAISSTDTQYFGPGTRLTVL.